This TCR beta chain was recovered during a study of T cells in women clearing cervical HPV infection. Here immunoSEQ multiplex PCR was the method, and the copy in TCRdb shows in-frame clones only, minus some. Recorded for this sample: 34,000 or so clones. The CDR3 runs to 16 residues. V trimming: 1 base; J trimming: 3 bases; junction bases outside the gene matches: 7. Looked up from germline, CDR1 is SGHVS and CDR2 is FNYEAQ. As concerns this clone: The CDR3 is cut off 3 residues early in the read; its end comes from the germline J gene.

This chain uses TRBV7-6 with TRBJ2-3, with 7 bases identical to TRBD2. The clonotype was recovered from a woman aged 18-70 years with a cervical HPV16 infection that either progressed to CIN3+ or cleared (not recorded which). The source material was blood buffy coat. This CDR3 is CASSLVGGSGTDTQYF. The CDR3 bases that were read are TGTGCCAGCAGCTTAGTCGGCGGGAGCGGTACAGATACG.